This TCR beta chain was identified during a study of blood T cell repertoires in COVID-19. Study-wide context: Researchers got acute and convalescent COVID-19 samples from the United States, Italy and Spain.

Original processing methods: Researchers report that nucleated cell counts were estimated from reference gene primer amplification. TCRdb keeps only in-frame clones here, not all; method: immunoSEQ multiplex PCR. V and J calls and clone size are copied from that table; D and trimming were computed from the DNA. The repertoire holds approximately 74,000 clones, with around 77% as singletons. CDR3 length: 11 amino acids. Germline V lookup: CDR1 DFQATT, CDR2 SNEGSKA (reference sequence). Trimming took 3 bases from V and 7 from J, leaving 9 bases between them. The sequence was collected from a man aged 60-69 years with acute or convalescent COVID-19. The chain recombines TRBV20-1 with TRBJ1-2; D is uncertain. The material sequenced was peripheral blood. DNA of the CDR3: TGCAGTGCTAGGGTAAGCCTTGGCTACACCTTC. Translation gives CSARVSLGYTF.